What follows are 11 T cell receptor beta chains derived from one specimen sequenced in a study of OX40 agonist ivuxolimab in advanced cancers. Assay used: immunoSEQ multiplex PCR; TCRdb lists only in-frame clones, some missing. The repertoire holds around 10,000 clones, approximately 87% seen once, with roughly 13% in the top ten. The sample in question was CD4+ or CD8+ T cells sorted from blood, obtained in a trial of the OX40 agonist ivuxolimab. These TCRs come from an adult with an advanced solid tumor such as melanoma, head and neck, liver or kidney cancer.

This clone has just a few counts. The chain recombines TRBV12-5 with TRBJ2-7; perhaps TRBD1 as D (6 bases). V was cut by 6 bases and J by 0 bases, with 12 bases left in between. The V gene's germline CDR1 is LGHNT and CDR2 FRNRAP. This CDR3 is 14 amino acids long. DNA of the CDR3: TGTGCTAGTGGCACAGGGCTAAGCTCCTACGAGCAGTACTTC. Translating gives CASGTGLSSYEQYF.

This chain joins TRBV11-2 and TRBJ1-2; no firm D call. V gave up 3 bases and J gave up 0 bases, with 11 bases separating them. CDR3 length: 15 amino acids. Germline CDR1 reads SGHAT; CDR2 reads FQNNGV. This CDR3 reads CASSFTGGTNYGYTF. Written as DNA, the CDR3 is TGTGCCAGCAGCTTCACCGGAGGCACTAACTATGGCTACACCTTC. The complete variable domain, with remaining parts taken from reference TRBV11-2 and TRBJ1-2, reads EAGVAQSPRYKIIEKRQSVAFWCNPISGHATLYWYQQILGQGPKLLIQFQNNGVVDDSQLPKDRFSAERLKGVDSTLKIQPAKLEDSAVYLCASSFTGGTNYGYTFGSGTRLTVV.

V gene TRBV7-6 combines with J gene TRBJ2-7, with D perhaps assigned TRBD1 or TRBD2 (6 bases each). The CDR3 length is 16 residues. From germline, CDR1 is SGHVS and CDR2 FNYEAQ. V shed 2 bases and J shed 2 bases, with 16 bases lying between them. The DNA of the CDR3 is TGTGCCAGCAGCTTATGGGGGGCCGGGACGGCCTACGAGCAGTACTTC. Translated, it gives CASSLWGAGTAYEQYF.

The CDR3 spells CASSVGHEQYF. CDR3 DNA sequence: TGTGCCAGCAGCGTAGGACACGAGCAGTACTTC. The genes are TRBV9 and TRBJ2-7, with D unclear. This CDR3 region has 11 residues. Per the germline V gene, CDR1 is SGDLS and CDR2 is YYNGEE. V lost 0 bases and J 5 bases, leaving 3 bases between the germline ends.

V and J are TRBV11-3 and TRBJ2-7; 9 nucleotides agree with TRBD1. The CDR3 has 17 amino acids. The V gene end was trimmed by 1 base and the J gene end by 3 bases; junction bases not matched to a gene: 10. CDR1 and CDR2 (germline): SGHNT, YENEEA. CDR3 nucleotide sequence: TGTGCCAGCAGCTTAGCCCCAGCAGAGACAGGGGGCTACGAGCAGTACTTC. Protein: CASSLAPAETGGYEQYF.

The V and J genes are TRBV28 and TRBJ2-1; D perhaps matches TRBD2 (5 bases). CDR3 length equals 14 residues. The ends were cut back, 2 bases at V and 7 bases at J, with 12 bases in the middle. Germline V lookup: CDR1 MDHEN, CDR2 SYDVKM. The chain's CDR3 is CASSLSLAGNEQFF. The CDR3 bases are TGTGCCAGCAGTTTAAGTCTAGCTGGGAATGAGCAGTTCTTC.

The chain joins TRBV27 to TRBJ2-1; D tentatively fits TRBD1 or TRBD2 (5 bases each). The V gene lost 2 bases and the J gene lost 6 bases, with 8 bases spanning the gap. Looked up from germline, CDR1 is MNHEY and CDR2 is SMNVEV (reference sequence). This CDR3 contains 13 residues. CDR3 DNA sequence: TGTGCCAGCAGTTTAGGGGGTGTCAATGAGCAGTTCTTC. Its translation: CASSLGGVNEQFF.

The chain carries TRBV27 and TRBJ2-7, with 12 bases that match TRBD2. The CDR3 contains 16 residues. The germline gives CDR1 MNHEY, CDR2 SMNVEV (reference sequence). V was clipped by 4 bases and J by 4 bases; unmatched bases: 8. CDR3 region: CASSWGLTSGGYEQYF. The DNA for the CDR3 is TGTGCCAGCAGTTGGGGACTGACTAGCGGGGGTTACGAGCAGTACTTC.

This rearrangement joins TRBV11-2 to TRBJ2-7; D is unresolved. The CDR3 sequence is 11 residues long. Trimming took off 5 bases at V and 3 bases at J, with 5 bases between the two ends. Germline V gene sequence: CDR1 SGHAT, CDR2 FQNNGV. CDR3 loop: CASSINYEQYF. The CDR3 nucleotides read TGTGCCAGCAGCATAAACTACGAGCAGTACTTC.

CDR3 sequence reads: CASSRTARGEKLFF. The CDR3 DNA is TGTGCCAGTAGCCGGACAGCCCGAGGGGAAAAACTGTTTTTT. This sequence joins TRBV19 and TRBJ1-4; maybe TRBD1 (6 bases). This CDR3 contains 14 residues. Germline lookup yields CDR1 LNHDA and CDR2 SQIVND (reference sequence). Trimming shortened V by 6 bases and J by 8 bases, and 16 bases separated the two germline ends.

The chain recombines TRBV23-1 with TRBJ2-7; possible D gene TRBD2, 5 bases. TRBV23-1 qualifies as an ORF whose function is uncertain. V lost 7 bases to trimming and J lost 6 bases, with 22 bases between them. The CDR3 loop spans 15 amino acids. The CDR3 DNA follows: TGCGCCAGCATTCGGGCAAGCGGCCCGACTGGCGAGCAGTACTTC. It specifies CASIRASGPTGEQYF.